The TCR beta chain under discussion was sequenced for a study of blood T cell repertoires in COVID-19. Only one count was recorded for this clone. The table came from immunoSEQ multiplex PCR; TCRdb's copy has only in-frame clones and leaves some out. The profile shows about 68,000 clones, approximately 85% of them singletons. Germline V lookup: CDR1 SGDLS, CDR2 YYNGEE. Trimming cost V 6 bases and J 6 bases, with 17 bases left between them. This CDR3 has 14 amino acids. This clonotype was obtained from a man between 50 and 59 years old with acute or convalescent COVID-19. The source material was peripheral blood. This chain joins TRBV9 and TRBJ2-3; D possibly corresponds to TRBD2 (5 bases). The CDR3 here is CASTWGAEPDTQYF. The DNA of the CDR3 is TGTGCCAGCACTTGGGGAGCGGAGCCGGATACGCAGTATTTT.